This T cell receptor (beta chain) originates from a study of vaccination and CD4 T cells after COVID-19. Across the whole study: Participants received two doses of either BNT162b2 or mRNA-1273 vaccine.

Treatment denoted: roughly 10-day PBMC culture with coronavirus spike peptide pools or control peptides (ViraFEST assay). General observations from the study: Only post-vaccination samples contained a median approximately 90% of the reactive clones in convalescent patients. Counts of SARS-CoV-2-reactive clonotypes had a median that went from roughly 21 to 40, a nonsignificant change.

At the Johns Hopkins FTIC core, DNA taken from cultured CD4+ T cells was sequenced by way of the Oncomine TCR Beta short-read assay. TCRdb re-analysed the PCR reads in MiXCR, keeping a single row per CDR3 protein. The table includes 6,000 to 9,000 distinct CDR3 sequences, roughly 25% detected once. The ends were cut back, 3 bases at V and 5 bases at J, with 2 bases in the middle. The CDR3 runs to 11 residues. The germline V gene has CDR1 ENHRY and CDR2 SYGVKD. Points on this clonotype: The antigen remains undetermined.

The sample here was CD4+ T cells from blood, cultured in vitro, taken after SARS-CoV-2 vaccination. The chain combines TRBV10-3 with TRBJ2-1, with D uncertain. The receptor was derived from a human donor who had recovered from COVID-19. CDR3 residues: CAISDDNEQFF. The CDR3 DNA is TGTGCCATCAGTGACGACAATGAGCAGTTCTTC.